The T cell receptor beta chain described here comes from a study of blood T cell repertoires in COVID-19. About the research overall: Acute and convalescent COVID-19 samples came from the United States, Italy and Spain. Sample material is recorded as cDNA or gDNA derived from T cells, B-cell-depleted T cells, or PBMCs.

Source study methods: Quantification of nucleated cells was approximated via reference gene primer amplification. Clones were sequenced by immunoSEQ multiplex PCR, and TCRdb holds only the in-frame ones, with some missing. Clone size and the V and J calls come from that table; the DNA yielded D and trimming. Of roughly 250,000 clones detected, 80% to 90% appear once; the ten largest clones hold 12%. The Seattle patients, enrolled during active infection, were followed longitudinally. Germline loops: CDR1 MGHRA, CDR2 YSYEKL. V trimming: 5 bases; J trimming: 4 bases; junction bases outside the gene matches: 7. The CDR3 runs 14 residues. The sample holds a few counts of this clone.

This clonotype originated in a woman in her 30s with COVID-19, enrolled during active disease. Sequencing input: peripheral blood. The J gene is TRBJ1-2, the V gene TRBV4-1, with TRBD1 matching over 7 bases. CDR3: CASSSPGQAYGYTF. The CDR3, as DNA: TGCGCCAGCAGCTCCCCCGGACAGGCCTATGGCTACACCTTC.